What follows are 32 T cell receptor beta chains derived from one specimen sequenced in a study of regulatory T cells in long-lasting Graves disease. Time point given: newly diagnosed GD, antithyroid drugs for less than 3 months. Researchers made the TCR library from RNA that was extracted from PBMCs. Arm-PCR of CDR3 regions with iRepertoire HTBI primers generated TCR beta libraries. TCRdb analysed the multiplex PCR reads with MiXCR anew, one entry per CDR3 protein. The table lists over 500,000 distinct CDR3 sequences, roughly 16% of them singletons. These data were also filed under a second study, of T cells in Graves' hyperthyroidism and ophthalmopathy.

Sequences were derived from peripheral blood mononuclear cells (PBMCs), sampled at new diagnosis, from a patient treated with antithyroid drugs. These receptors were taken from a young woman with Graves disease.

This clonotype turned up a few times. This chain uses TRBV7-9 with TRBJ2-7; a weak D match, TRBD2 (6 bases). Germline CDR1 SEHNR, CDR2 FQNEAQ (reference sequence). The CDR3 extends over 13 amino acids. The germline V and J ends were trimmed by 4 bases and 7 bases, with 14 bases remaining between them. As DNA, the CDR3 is TGTGCCAGCAGCTACGGGCCGAGCGGGGAGCAGTACTTC. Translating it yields CASSYGPSGEQYF.

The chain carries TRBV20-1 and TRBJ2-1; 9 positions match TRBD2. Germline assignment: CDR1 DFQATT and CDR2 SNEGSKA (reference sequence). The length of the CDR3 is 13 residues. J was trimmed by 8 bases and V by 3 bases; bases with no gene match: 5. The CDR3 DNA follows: TGCAGTGCTAGGACTAGCGGACACTATGAGCAGTTCTTC. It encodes CSARTSGHYEQFF.

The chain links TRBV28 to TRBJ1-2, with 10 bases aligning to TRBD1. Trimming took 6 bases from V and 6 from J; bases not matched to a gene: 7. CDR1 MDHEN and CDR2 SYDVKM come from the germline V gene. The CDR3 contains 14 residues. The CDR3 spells CASRGDRGWDGYTF. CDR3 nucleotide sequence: TGTGCCAGCAGGGGGGACAGGGGATGGGATGGCTACACCTTC.

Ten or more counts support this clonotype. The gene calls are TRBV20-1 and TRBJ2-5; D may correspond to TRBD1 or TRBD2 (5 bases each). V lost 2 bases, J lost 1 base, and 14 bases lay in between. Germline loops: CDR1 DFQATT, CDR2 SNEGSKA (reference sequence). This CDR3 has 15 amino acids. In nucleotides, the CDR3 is TGCAGTGCTAGAAAATGGGACGAGCGCCAAGAGACCCAGTACTTC. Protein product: CSARKWDERQETQYF.

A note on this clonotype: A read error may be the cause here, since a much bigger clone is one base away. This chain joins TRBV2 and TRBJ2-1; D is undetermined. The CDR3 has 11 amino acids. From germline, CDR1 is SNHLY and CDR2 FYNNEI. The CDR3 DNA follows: TGTGCCAGCAAAAAGGGATCCGAAGAGATCTTC. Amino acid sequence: CASKKGSEEIF.

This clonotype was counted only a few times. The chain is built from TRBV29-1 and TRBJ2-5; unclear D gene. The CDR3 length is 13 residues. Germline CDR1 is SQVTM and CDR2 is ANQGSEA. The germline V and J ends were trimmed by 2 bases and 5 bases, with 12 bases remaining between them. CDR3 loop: CSVELRISETQYF. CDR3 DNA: TGCAGCGTTGAACTGAGGATTTCGGAGACCCAGTACTTC.

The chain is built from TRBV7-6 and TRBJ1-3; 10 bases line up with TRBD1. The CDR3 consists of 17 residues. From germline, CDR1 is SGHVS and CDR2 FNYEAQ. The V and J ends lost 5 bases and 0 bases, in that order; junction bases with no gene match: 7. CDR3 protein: CASSARQGASSGNTIYF. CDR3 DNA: TGTGCCAGCAGCGCCAGACAGGGGGCTAGCTCTGGAAACACCATATATTTT.

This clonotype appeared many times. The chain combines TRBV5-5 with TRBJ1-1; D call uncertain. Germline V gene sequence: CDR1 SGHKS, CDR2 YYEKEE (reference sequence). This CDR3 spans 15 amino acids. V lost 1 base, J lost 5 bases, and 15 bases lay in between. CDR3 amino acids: CASSLIRGGGTEAFF. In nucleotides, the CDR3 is TGTGCCAGCAGCTTGATCCGAGGCGGTGGAACTGAAGCTTTCTTT.

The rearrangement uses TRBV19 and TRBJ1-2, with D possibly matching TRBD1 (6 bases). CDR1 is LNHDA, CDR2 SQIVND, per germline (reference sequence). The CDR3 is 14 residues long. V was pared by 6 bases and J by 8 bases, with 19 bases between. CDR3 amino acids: CASSRQVRLGGYTF. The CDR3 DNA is TGTGCCAGTAGCCGACAGGTTAGGTTGGGAGGCTACACCTTC.

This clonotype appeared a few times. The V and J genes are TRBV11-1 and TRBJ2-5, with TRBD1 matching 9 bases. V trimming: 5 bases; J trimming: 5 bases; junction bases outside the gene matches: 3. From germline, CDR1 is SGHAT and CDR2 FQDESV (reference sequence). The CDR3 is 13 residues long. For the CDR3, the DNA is TGTGCCAGCAGCAACAGGGGGCTGGAGACCCAGTACTTC. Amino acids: CASSNRGLETQYF.

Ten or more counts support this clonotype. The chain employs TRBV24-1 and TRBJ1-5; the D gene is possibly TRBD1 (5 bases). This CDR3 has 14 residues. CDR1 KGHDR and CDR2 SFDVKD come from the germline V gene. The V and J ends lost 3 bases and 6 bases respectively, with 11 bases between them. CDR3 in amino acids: CATSDPGRGQPQHF. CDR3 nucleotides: TGTGCCACCAGTGATCCAGGTAGGGGTCAGCCCCAGCATTTT.

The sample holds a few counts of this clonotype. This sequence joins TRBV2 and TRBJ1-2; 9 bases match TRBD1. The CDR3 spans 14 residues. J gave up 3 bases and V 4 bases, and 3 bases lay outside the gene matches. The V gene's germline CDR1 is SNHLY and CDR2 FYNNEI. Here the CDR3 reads CASSVDRGDYGYTF. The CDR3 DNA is TGTGCCAGCAGTGTGGACAGGGGCGACTATGGCTACACCTTC.

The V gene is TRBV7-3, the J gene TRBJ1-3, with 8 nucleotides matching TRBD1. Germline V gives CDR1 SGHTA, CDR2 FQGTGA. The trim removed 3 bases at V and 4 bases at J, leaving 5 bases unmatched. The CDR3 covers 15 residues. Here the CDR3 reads CASSFGQGAGNTIYF. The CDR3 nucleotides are TGTGCCAGCAGCTTTGGGCAGGGGGCCGGAAACACCATATATTTT. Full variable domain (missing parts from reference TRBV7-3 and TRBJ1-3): GAGVSQTPSNKVTEKGKYVELRCDPISGHTALYWYRQSLGQGPEFLIYFQGTGAADDSGLPNDRFFAVRPEGSVSTLKIQRTERGDSAVYLCASSFGQGAGNTIYFGEGSWLTVV.

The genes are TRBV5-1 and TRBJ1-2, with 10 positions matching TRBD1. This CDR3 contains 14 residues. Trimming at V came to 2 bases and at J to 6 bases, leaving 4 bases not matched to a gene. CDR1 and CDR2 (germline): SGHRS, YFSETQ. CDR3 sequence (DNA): TGCGCCAGCAGCTTCGACAGGGGGCCCAATGGCTACACCTTC. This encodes CASSFDRGPNGYTF.

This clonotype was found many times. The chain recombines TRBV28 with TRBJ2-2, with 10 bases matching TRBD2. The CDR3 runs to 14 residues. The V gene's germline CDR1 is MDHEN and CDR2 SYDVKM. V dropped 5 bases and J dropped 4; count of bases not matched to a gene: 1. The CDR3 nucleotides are TGTGCCAGCAGTGTAGCGGGAGGCACCGGGGAGCTGTTTTTT. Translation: CASSVAGGTGELFF.

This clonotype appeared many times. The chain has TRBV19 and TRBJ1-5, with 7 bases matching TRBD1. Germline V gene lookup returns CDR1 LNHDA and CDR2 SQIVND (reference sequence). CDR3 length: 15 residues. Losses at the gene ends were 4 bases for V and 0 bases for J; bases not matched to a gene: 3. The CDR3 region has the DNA TGTGCCAGTAGTACGACAGGGAATAGCAATCAGCCCCAGCATTTT. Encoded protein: CASSTTGNSNQPQHF.

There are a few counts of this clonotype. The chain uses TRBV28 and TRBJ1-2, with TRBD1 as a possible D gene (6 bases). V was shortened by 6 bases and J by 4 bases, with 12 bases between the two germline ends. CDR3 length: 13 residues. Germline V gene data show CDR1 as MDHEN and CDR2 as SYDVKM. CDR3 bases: TGTGCCAGCAGGCCCACAGGGCTCTATGGCTACACCTTC. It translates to CASRPTGLYGYTF.

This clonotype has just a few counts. CDR3 sequence (DNA): TGTGCCAGCAGTTTAAGCCCGGCAGGTTGGTACGAGCAGTACTTC. Translation gives CASSLSPAGWYEQYF. This chain links TRBV27 with TRBJ2-7; D not certain. The CDR3 is 15 residues long. Trimming cost V 2 bases and J 4 bases, with 15 bases left between them. Germline V gene lookup returns CDR1 MNHEY and CDR2 SMNVEV (reference sequence).

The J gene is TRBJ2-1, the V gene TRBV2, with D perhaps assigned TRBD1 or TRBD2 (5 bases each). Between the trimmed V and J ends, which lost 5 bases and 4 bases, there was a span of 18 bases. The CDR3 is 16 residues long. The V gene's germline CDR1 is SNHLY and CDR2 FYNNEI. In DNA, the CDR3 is TGTGCCAGCAGTACCAGTGGGGGAGTCGGTTACAATGAGCAGTTCTTC. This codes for CASSTSGGVGYNEQFF.

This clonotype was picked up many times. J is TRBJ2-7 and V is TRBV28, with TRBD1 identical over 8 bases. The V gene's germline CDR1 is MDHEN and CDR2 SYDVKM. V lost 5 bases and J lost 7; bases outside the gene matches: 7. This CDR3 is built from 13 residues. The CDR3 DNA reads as TGTGCCAGCAGTGCGGGCAGGGGGCGTGAGCAGTACTTC. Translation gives CASSAGRGREQYF.

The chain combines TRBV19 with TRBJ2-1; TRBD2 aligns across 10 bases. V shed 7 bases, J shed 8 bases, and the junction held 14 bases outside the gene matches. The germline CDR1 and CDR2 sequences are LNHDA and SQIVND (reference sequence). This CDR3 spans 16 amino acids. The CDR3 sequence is CASTPLPGLALDEQFF. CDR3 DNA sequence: TGTGCCAGTACTCCCCTCCCGGGACTAGCGTTAGATGAGCAGTTCTTC.

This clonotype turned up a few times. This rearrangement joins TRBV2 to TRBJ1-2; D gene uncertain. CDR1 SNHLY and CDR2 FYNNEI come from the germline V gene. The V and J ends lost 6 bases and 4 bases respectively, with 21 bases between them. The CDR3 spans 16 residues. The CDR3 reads CASSPRGPGAGYGYTF. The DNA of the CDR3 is TGTGCCAGCAGCCCGAGAGGACCGGGCGCGGGCTATGGCTACACCTTC.

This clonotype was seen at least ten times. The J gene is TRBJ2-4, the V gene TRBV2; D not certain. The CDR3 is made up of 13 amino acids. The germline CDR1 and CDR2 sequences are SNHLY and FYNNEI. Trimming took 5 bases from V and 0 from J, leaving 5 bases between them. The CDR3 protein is CASSPGAKNIQYF. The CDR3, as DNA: TGTGCCAGCAGTCCGGGAGCCAAAAACATTCAGTACTTC.

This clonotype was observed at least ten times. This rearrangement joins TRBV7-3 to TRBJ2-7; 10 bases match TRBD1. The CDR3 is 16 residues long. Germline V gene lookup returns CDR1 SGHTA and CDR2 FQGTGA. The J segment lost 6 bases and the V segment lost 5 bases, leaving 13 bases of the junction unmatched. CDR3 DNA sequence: TGTGCCAGCAGCCGCGGTCTGGGACAGGGGACGGGCGAGCAGTACTTC. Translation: CASSRGLGQGTGEQYF.

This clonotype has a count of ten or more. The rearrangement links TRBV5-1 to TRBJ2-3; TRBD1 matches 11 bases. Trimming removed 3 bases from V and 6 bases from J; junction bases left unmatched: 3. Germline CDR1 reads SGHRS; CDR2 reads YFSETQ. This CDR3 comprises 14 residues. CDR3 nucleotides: TGCGCCAGCAGCTCAAGGACAGGGGGCGATACGCAGTATTTT. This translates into CASSSRTGGDTQYF.

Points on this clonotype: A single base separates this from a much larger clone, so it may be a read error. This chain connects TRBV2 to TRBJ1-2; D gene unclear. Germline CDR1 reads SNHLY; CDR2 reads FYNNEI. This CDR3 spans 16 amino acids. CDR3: CASSEEGFSSRGGHTF. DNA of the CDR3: TGTGCCAGCAGTGAGGAGGGATTCTCTTCACGCGGTGGCCACACCTTC.

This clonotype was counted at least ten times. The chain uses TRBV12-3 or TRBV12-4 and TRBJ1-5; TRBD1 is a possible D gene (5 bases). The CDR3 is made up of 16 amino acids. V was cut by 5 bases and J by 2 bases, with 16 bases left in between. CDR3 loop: CASSALTGGGNQPQHF. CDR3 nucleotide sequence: TGTGCCAGCAGTGCCCTCACCGGAGGGGGCAATCAGCCCCAGCATTTT.

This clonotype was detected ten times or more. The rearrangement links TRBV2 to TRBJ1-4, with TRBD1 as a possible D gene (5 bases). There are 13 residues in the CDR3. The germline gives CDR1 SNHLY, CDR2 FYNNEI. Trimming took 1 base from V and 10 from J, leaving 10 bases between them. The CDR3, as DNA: TGTGCCAGCAGTGAAGGGGAGGGGACAAAACTGTTTTTT. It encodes CASSEGEGTKLFF.

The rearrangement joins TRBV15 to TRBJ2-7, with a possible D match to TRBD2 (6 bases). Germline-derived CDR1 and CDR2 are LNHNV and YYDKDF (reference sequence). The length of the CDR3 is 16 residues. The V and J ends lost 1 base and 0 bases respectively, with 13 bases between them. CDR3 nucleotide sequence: TGTGCCACCAGCAGAGTGGACGGACTACTCTCCTACGAGCAGTACTTC. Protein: CATSRVDGLLSYEQYF. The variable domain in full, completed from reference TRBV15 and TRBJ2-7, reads DAMVIQNPRYQVTQFGKPVTLSCSQTLNHNVMYWYQQKSSQAPKLLFHYYDKDFNNEADTPDNFQSRRPNTSFCFLDIRSPGLGDTAMYLCATSRVDGLLSYEQYFGPGTRLTVT.

The CDR3 DNA reads TGTGCCTGGACAGGGGACTCGCGAGGCTACACCTTC. This gives the protein CAWTGDSRGYTF. The chain employs TRBV30 and TRBJ1-2; D may be TRBD1 (6 bases). The germline V gene encodes CDR1 GTSNPN and CDR2 SVGIG (reference sequence). Trimming removed 4 bases from V and 8 bases from J, with 14 bases in between. There are 12 residues in the CDR3.

The CDR3 loop is CSARGSWASGRLKEGTGELFF. The CDR3 nucleotides read TGCAGTGCTAGAGGCTCCTGGGCTAGCGGGAGGTTGAAGGAGGGCACCGGGGAGCTGTTTTTT. This chain joins TRBV20-1 and TRBJ2-2, with 11 bases that match TRBD2. The CDR3 is 21 amino acids. V was clipped by 1 base and J by 4 bases; unmatched bases: 20. Germline loops: CDR1 DFQATT, CDR2 SNEGSKA (reference sequence).

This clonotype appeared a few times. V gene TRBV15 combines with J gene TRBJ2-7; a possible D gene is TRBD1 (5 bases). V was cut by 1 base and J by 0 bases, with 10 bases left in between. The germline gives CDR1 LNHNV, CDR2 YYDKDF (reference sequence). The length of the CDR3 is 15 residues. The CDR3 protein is CATSRVGHSSYEQYF. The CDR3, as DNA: TGTGCCACCAGCAGAGTCGGACATAGCTCCTACGAGCAGTACTTC. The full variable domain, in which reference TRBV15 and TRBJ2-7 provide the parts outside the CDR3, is DAMVIQNPRYQVTQFGKPVTLSCSQTLNHNVMYWYQQKSSQAPKLLFHYYDKDFNNEADTPDNFQSRRPNTSFCFLDIRSPGLGDTAMYLCATSRVGHSSYEQYFGPGTRLTVT.